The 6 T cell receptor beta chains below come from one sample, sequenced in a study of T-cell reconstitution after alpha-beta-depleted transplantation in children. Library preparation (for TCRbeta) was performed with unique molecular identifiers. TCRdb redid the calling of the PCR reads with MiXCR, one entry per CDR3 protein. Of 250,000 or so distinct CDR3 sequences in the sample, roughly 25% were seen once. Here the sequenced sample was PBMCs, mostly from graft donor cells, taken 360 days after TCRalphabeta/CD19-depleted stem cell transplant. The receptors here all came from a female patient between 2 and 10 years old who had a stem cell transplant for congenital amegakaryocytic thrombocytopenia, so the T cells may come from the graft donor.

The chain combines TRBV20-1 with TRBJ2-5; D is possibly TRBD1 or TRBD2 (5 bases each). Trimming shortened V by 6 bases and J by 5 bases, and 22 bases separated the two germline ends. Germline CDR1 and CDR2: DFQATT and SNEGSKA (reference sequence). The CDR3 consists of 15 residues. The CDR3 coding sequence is TGCAGTGCCCTTTCCCCCTTTGGGGGAGAGGAGACCCAGTACTTC. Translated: CSALSPFGGEETQYF.

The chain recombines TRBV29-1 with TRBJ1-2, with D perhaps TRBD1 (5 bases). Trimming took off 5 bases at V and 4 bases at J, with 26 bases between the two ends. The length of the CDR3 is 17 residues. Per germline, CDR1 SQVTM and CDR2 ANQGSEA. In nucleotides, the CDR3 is TGCAGCGTTAAGGAGAAAAACGGATGGGGCTTGGGCTATGGCTACACCTTC. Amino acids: CSVKEKNGWGLGYGYTF.

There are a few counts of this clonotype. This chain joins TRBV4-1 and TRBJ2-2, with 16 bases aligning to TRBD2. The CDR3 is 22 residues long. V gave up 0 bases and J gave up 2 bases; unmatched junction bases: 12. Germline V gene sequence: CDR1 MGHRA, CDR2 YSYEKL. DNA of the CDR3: TGCGCCAGCAGCCAAGACTCTCCTGGGGGACTAGCGGGAGGGCCCAACACCGGGGAGCTGTTTTTT. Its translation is CASSQDSPGGLAGGPNTGELFF.

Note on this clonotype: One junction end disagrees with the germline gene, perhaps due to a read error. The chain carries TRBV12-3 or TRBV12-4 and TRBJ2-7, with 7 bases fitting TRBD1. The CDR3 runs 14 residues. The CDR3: CASSLRGGSANPLF. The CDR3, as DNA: TGTGCCAGCAGTTTAAGAGGGGGCTCGGCTAACCCCCTCTTC.

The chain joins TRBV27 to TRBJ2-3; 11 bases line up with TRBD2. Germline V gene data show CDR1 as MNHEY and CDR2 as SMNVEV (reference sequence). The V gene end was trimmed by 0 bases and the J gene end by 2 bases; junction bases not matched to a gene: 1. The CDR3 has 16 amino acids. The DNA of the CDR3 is TGTGCCAGCAGTTTATCGGGACTAGCGGACACAGATACGCAGTATTTT. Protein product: CASSLSGLADTDTQYF.

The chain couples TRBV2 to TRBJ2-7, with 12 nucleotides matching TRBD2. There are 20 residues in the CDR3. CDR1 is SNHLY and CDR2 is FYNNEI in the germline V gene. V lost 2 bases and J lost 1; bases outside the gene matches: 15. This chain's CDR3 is CASSEPRLAGAFEGSYEQYF. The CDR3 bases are TGTGCCAGCAGTGAACCGAGACTAGCGGGGGCGTTCGAGGGTTCCTACGAGCAGTACTTC.